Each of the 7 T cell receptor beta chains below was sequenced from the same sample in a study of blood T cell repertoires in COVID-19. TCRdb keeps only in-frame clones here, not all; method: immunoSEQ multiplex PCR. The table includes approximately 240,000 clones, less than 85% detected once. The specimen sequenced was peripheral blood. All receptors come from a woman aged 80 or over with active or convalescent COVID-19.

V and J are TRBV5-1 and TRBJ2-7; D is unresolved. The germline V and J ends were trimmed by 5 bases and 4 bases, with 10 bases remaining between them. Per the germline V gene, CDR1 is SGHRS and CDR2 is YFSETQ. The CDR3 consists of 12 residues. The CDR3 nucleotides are TGCGCCAGCAGACAGCTCCAGTACGAGCAGTACTTC. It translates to CASRQLQYEQYF.

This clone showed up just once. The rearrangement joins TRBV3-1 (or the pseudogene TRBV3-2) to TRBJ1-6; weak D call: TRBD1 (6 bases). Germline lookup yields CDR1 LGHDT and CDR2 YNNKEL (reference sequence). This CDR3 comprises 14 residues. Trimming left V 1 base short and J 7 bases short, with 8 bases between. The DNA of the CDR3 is TGTGCCAGCAGCCAAGGAGGGGGAAATTCACCCCTCCACTTT. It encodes CASSQGGGNSPLHF.

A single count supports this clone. The CDR3 protein is CASSRGQANTGELFF. The CDR3, as DNA: TGTGCCAGCAGCCGGGGACAGGCGAACACCGGGGAGCTGTTTTTT. The V and J genes are TRBV11-2 and TRBJ2-2; 8 bases fit TRBD1. This CDR3 contains 15 residues. Germline assignment: CDR1 SGHAT and CDR2 FQNNGV. V lost 5 bases and J lost 0; bases outside the gene matches: 2.

The CDR3 DNA is TGTGCCAGCTCACCACGTTCCGGGACAGGTGCTAACGAGCAGTACTTC. Its translation is CASSPRSGTGANEQYF. The chain carries TRBV18 and TRBJ2-7; 8 bases align to TRBD1. Germline V gene lookup returns CDR1 KGHSH and CDR2 LQKENI. CDR3 length: 16 amino acids. The V and J ends lost 1 base and 5 bases, in that order; junction bases with no gene match: 10. The complete variable domain, with remaining parts taken from reference TRBV18 and TRBJ2-7, reads NAGVMQNPRHLVRRRGQEARLRCSPMKGHSHVYWYRQLPEEGLKFMVYLQKENIIDESGMPKERFSAEFPKEGPSILRIQQVVRGDSAAYFCASSPRSGTGANEQYFGPGTRLTVT.

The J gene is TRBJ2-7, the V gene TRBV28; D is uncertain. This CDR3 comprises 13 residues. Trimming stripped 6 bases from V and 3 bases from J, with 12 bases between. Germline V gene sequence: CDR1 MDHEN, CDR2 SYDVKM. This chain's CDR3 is CASRTPPVYEQYF. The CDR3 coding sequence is TGTGCCAGCAGGACACCCCCCGTCTACGAGCAGTACTTC.

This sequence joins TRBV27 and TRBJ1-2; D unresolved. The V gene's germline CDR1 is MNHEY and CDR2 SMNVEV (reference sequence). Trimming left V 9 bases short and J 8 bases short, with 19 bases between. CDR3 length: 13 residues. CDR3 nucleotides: TGTGCCAGTAAGGAGGGTTTGTTTAACGGCTACACCTTC. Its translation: CASKEGLFNGYTF.

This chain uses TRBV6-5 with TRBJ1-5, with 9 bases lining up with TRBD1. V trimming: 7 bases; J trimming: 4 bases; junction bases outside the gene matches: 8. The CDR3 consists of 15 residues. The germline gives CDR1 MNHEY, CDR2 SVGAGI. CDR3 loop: CASILQGATNQPQHF. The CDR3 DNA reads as TGTGCCAGCATTCTACAGGGGGCAACAAATCAGCCCCAGCATTTT.